A selection of T cell receptor beta chains follows, all from one sample in a study of spatial heterogeneity in lung cancer. MiXCR, applied by TCRdb to the 5' RACE reads, yields one record per CDR3 protein. Seen here are roughly 18,000 distinct CDR3 sequences, 7% observed once, and the top ten hold 20% to 25%. Source: lung tumor tissue, taken at surgery. The source of these receptors is a female donor with early-stage non-small cell lung cancer. The CDR3 runs from the conserved cysteine through the conserved F or W. The D gene is left open where the match is weak. Size values are once, few and many counts, or a class for expanded clones, and some rows have none.

V	size	J	D	CDR3	DNA
TRBV7-2	many	TRBJ1-1	-	CASSLVGQSEAFF	TGTGCCAGCAGCCTGGTGGGTCAGAGTGAAGCTTTCTTT
TRBV9	many	TRBJ1-1	-	CASSASSLGTEAFF	TGTGCCAGCAGCGCTTCCTCTCTAGGTACTGAAGCTTTCTTT
TRBV7-9	-	TRBJ2-7	TRBD2	CASSSGRGFSYEQYF	TGTGCCAGCAGCTCCGGGCGGGGGTTTTCCTACGAGCAGTACTTC
TRBV11-2	few	TRBJ1-2	TRBD1	CASSLDSGGSYGYTF	TGTGCCAGCAGCTTAGATTCAGGGGGGAGCTATGGCTACACCTTC
TRBV25-1	-	TRBJ1-5	TRBD1	CASSEWDRGKQPQHF	TGTGCCAGCAGTGAGTGGGACAGGGGAAAACAGCCCCAGCATTTT
TRBV6-5	many	TRBJ1-4	-	CASRPLGAQNEKLFF	TGTGCCAGCAGGCCCCTAGGGGCGCAGAATGAAAAACTGTTTTTT
TRBV5-1	-	TRBJ2-6	-	CASSLFLGASGANVLTF	TGCGCCAGCAGCTTGTTCCTAGGGGCTTCTGGGGCCAACGTCCTGACTTTC
TRBV5-1	many	TRBJ2-2	TRBD1	CASSLADRETGELFF	TGCGCCAGCAGCTTGGCGGACAGGGAAACCGGGGAGCTGTTTTTT
TRBV2	many	TRBJ2-1	-	CASRRGGQSYNEQFF	TGTGCCAGTCGCAGGGGGGGCCAATCCTACAATGAGCAGTTCTTC
TRBV7-9	many	TRBJ2-1	-	CASSKGRGAEYNEQFF	TGTGCCAGCAGCAAAGGCCGGGGAGCTGAATACAATGAGCAGTTCTTC
TRBV2	many	TRBJ1-3	-	CASSEELAGNTIYF	TGTGCCAGCAGTGAAGAATTAGCTGGAAACACCATATATTTT
TRBV20-1	many	TRBJ2-3	-	CSARDQGSHTQYF	TGCAGTGCTAGAGATCAGGGGAGCCATACGCAGTATTTT
TRBV5-6	many	TRBJ1-5	-	CASQGNNQPQHF	TGTGCCAGCCAGGGGAACAATCAGCCCCAGCATTTT
TRBV7-9	few	TRBJ1-6	TRBD1	CASSSIQGQDNSPLHF	TGTGCCAGCAGCTCTATTCAGGGACAGGATAATTCACCCCTCCACTTT
TRBV3-1	-	TRBJ1-5	TRBD1	CASSQGPDRGGGNQPQHF	TGTGCCAGCAGCCAAGGCCCGGACAGGGGAGGTGGCAATCAGCCCCAGCATTTT
TRBV28	few	TRBJ1-1	TRBD1	CASRAVRQGGNTEAFF	TGTGCCAGCAGAGCAGTCAGACAGGGGGGGAACACTGAAGCTTTCTTT
TRBV27	-	TRBJ1-2	-	CASSPLEDFYGYTF	TGTGCCAGCAGTCCCCTCGAGGATTTCTATGGCTACACCTTC
TRBV3-1	many	TRBJ1-1	-	CASSQEGSEAFF	TGTGCCAGCAGCCAAGAGGGCAGTGAAGCTTTCTTT
TRBV29-1	many	TRBJ2-5	-	CSDEETQYF	TGCAGCGACGAAGAGACCCAGTACTTC
TRBV9	many	TRBJ1-6	-	CASSVGRFSPLHF	TGTGCCAGCAGCGTAGGGAGGTTTTCACCCCTCCACTTT
TRBV5-6	many	TRBJ2-2	-	CASSRWGFTGELFF	TGTGCCAGCAGTCGTTGGGGCTTCACCGGGGAGCTGTTTTTT
TRBV20-1	few	TRBJ2-7	TRBD2	CSARRGAVPYEQYF	TGCAGTGCTAGGCGGGGGGCGGTCCCATACGAGCAGTACTTC
TRBV20-1	many	TRBJ1-6	-	CSARPQGTGSPLHF	TGCAGTGCTAGGCCGCAGGGGACGGGTTCACCCCTCCACTTT
TRBV9	medium-sized	TRBJ1-4	-	CASSVDGGAEKLFF	TGTGCCAGCAGCGTAGACGGGGGCGCTGAAAAACTGTTTTTT
TRBV2	many	TRBJ2-5	TRBD2	CASSEGPSGGAQETQYF	TGTGCCAGCAGTGAAGGACCTAGCGGGGGGGCCCAGGAGACCCAGTACTTC
TRBV20-1	many	TRBJ1-1	TRBD1	CSARDRKAFTEAFF	TGCAGTGCTAGGGACAGGAAGGCCTTTACTGAAGCTTTCTTT
TRBV7-2	many	TRBJ1-2	-	CASSPGGGLYGYTF	TGTGCCAGCAGTCCTGGTGGGGGCCTTTATGGCTACACCTTC
TRBV20-1	many	TRBJ1-1	-	CSARARGSTEAFF	TGCAGTGCTAGAGCCCGGGGGAGCACTGAAGCTTTCTTT
TRBV5-1	many	TRBJ2-7	TRBD1	CASSLRQGVIPYEQYF	TGCGCCAGCAGCCTCCGACAGGGGGTAATTCCCTACGAGCAGTACTTC